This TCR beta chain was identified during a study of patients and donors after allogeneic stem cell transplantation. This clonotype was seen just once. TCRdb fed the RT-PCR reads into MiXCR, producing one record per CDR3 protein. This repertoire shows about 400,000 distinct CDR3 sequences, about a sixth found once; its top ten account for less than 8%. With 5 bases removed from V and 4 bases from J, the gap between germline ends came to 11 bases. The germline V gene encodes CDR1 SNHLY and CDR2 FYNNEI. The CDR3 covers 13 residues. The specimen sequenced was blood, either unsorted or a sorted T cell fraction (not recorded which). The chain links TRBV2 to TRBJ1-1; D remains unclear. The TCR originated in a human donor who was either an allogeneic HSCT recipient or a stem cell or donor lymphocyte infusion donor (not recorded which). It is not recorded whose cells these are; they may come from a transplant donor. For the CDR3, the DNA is TGTGCCAGCAGTATCGACAATTTCACTGAAGCTTTCTTT. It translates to CASSIDNFTEAFF.